Below, 7 T cell receptor beta chains from the same sample are listed, as sequenced in a study of control samples from healthy donors and cancer patients. Assay: immunoSEQ multiplex PCR; the TCRdb copy retains only in-frame clones and omits some. The sample lists approximately 110,000 clones, approximately 90% occurring once. Material for sequencing was blood. The receptor source for this set is a woman between 50 and 59 years old in good health.

The chain combines TRBV24-1 with TRBJ2-3; the D is unclear. Trimming removed 1 base from V and 4 bases from J, with 5 bases in between. The CDR3 extends over 13 amino acids. Germline V gene data show CDR1 as KGHDR and CDR2 as SFDVKD. The DNA of the CDR3 is TGTGCCACCAGTGATTTTTGGTCAGATACGCAGTATTTT. Protein sequence: CATSDFWSDTQYF.

The chain carries TRBV5-8 and TRBJ1-2; D remains unclear. The V end lost 0 bases, the J end lost 5 bases, and 5 bases lay between the germline ends. The CDR3 runs to 12 residues. Germline CDR1 reads SGHTS; CDR2 reads YDEGEE. Here the CDR3 DNA reads TGTGCCAGCAGCTTGGCGGATTATGGCTACACCTTC. This codes for CASSLADYGYTF. Full variable domain (missing parts from reference TRBV5-8 and TRBJ1-2): EAGVTQSPTHLIKTRGQQATLRCSPISGHTSVYWYQQALGLGLQFLLWYDEGEERNRGNFPPRFSGRQFPNYSSELNVNALELEDSALYLCASSLADYGYTFGSGTRLTVV.

V is TRBV18 and J is TRBJ2-6; no reliable D call. The V and J ends lost 4 bases and 2 bases respectively, with 9 bases between them. The CDR3 covers 15 residues. Germline V CDR1 and CDR2: KGHSH, LQKENI. Here the CDR3 DNA reads TGTGCCAGCTCACTAGGAACCGCTGGGGCCAACGTCCTGACTTTC. It translates to CASSLGTAGANVLTF.

The chain couples TRBV27 to TRBJ2-1; D might be TRBD2 (6 bases). CDR1 MNHEY and CDR2 SMNVEV come from the germline V gene (reference sequence). This CDR3 has 16 residues. Deletions cut 7 bases from V and 1 base from J, with 17 bases between. The DNA for the CDR3 is TGTGCCAGCACAGGAGGGGACGGATTTTCCTACAATGAGCAGTTCTTC. Its protein product is CASTGGDGFSYNEQFF.

The chain is built from TRBV7-2 and TRBJ1-6; D is undetermined. Germline CDR1 reads SGHTA; CDR2 reads FQGNSA. The CDR3 has 17 residues. V lost 5 bases and J 6 bases, leaving 20 bases between the germline ends. The CDR3: CASSLVRKSAANSPLHF. The CDR3 DNA reads TGTGCCAGCAGCCTCGTTCGGAAGTCGGCCGCTAATTCACCCCTCCACTTT.

The J gene is TRBJ2-7, the V gene TRBV3-1 (or the pseudogene TRBV3-2); D gene ambiguous. Germline CDR1 and CDR2: LGHDT and YNNKEL (reference sequence). Between the trimmed V and J ends, which lost 5 bases and 3 bases, there was a span of 5 bases. This CDR3 region has 11 residues. CDR3 sequence reads: CASSSLYEQYF. The CDR3 DNA follows: TGTGCCAGCAGCTCCCTCTACGAGCAGTACTTC.

Only a few counts were recorded for this clone. The chain recombines TRBV18 with TRBJ1-5, with D possibly being TRBD1 (5 bases). This CDR3 is 15 amino acids long. Trimming took 6 bases from V and 8 from J, leaving 20 bases between them. Per germline, CDR1 KGHSH and CDR2 LQKENI. The CDR3 is CASSLTGTGTEPQHF. CDR3 in DNA: TGTGCCAGCTCTCTCACGGGGACGGGTACGGAGCCCCAGCATTTT.